These 8 T cell receptor beta chains came from one sample sequenced in a study of T cells after yellow fever vaccination. TCRdb redid the calling of the 5' RACE reads with MiXCR, one entry per CDR3 protein. The table shows hundreds of thousands of distinct CDR3 sequences, with about a fifth occurring only once. Sequencing was performed on PBMCs, taken less than 25 days after the first yellow fever vaccination. The receptors were sampled from a man in his late teens or twenties who received the YFV17D yellow fever vaccine.

This clonotype was recorded a few times. This chain joins TRBV7-9 and TRBJ2-1; perhaps D is TRBD1 or TRBD2 (5 bases each). In germline, CDR1 is SEHNR, CDR2 FQNEAQ (reference sequence). This CDR3 comprises 16 residues. The V end lost 7 bases, the J end lost 0 bases, and 16 bases lay between the germline ends. CDR3 amino acids: CASNGARGSSYNEQFF. Here the CDR3 DNA reads TGTGCCAGCAACGGGGCCCGGGGCAGCTCCTACAATGAGCAGTTCTTC.

This clonotype was recorded a few times. V gene TRBV7-2 combines with J gene TRBJ2-7; 11 bases fit TRBD2. The CDR3 contains 14 residues. The germline gives CDR1 SGHTA, CDR2 FQGNSA. Trimming took 5 bases from V and 7 from J; bases not matched to a gene: 7. The CDR3 protein is CASSLGLAEGEQYV. DNA for the CDR3: TGTGCCAGCAGCCTGGGACTAGCGGAGGGGGAGCAGTACGTC.

This clonotype came up once. The chain is built from TRBV29-1 and TRBJ2-7; 7 nucleotides line up with TRBD2. The CDR3 consists of 16 residues. The germline CDR1 and CDR2 sequences are SQVTM and ANQGSEA. V dropped 0 bases and J dropped 2; count of bases not matched to a gene: 10. DNA of the CDR3: TGCAGCGTTGAAGATAGGGAGGGACGGATGCCCTACGAGCAGTACTTC. This encodes CSVEDREGRMPYEQYF.

In this sample, this clonotype turned up a few times. This chain joins TRBV11-2 and TRBJ2-3; 10 bases agree with TRBD2. The CDR3 is 17 amino acids. Germline CDR1 SGHAT, CDR2 FQNNGV. V gave up 3 bases and J gave up 2 bases; unmatched junction bases: 8. Here the CDR3 reads CASSLELAGAFTDTQYF. The CDR3 region has the DNA TGTGCCAGCAGCTTGGAGCTAGCGGGGGCCTTCACAGATACGCAGTATTTT.

The V call is TRBV6-2 or TRBV6-3, the J call TRBJ2-2; maybe TRBD1 (5 bases). The CDR3 is 13 amino acids. The V end was cut by 4 bases, the J end by 7 bases, with 10 bases between. The germline V gene has CDR1 MNHEY and CDR2 SVGEGT. The CDR3 coding sequence is TGTGCCAGCAGTTCCACAGGTTTCGGGGAGCTGTTTTTT. The encoded protein is CASSSTGFGELFF.

The chain carries TRBV14 and TRBJ2-3; D may be TRBD2 (6 bases). CDR1 is SGHDN and CDR2 is FVKESK in the germline V gene. The CDR3 sequence is 15 residues long. With 0 bases removed from V and 4 bases from J, the gap between germline ends came to 11 bases. CDR3 sequence: CASSQDAGRSDTQYF. CDR3 coding DNA: TGTGCCAGCAGCCAAGACGCAGGGAGGTCAGATACGCAGTATTTT.

The CDR3 coding sequence is TGCAGTGCTAGTGAGAGGACGGGAGAAAAACTGTTTTTT. This encodes CSASERTGEKLFF. The chain links TRBV20-1 to TRBJ1-4; no reliable D call. The CDR3 has 13 residues. Germline V gene data show CDR1 as DFQATT and CDR2 as SNEGSKA (reference sequence). V lost 3 bases, J lost 8 bases, and 13 bases lay in between.

The rearrangement joins TRBV7-9 to TRBJ1-2, with TRBD1 identical over 10 bases. The CDR3 has 15 amino acids. V was clipped by 3 bases and J by 8 bases; unmatched bases: 9. Germline V CDR1 and CDR2: SEHNR, FQNEAQ (reference sequence). The CDR3 protein is CASSLGQGIGEGYTF. In DNA form, the CDR3 reads TGTGCCAGCAGCTTGGGACAGGGGATAGGAGAAGGCTACACCTTC.